This T cell receptor (beta chain) was captured in a study of T-cell memory formation after mild COVID-19. About the study: TCR clusters were mostly confined to one donor each. General observations from the study: That cross-reactive memory joined was suggested by some responding clones appearing in pre-infection memory. Contracting clones localized mainly to CM and EM when CD4+ and mainly to EMRA when CD8+.

The V end was cut by 4 bases, the J end by 4 bases, with 14 bases between. The V gene's germline CDR1 is SGHRS and CDR2 YFSETQ. CDR3 length: 14 residues. Only a few counts were recorded for this clonotype. Its antigen is currently unknown. Constant-segment primers served in 5'RACE that generated TCR alpha and TCR beta cDNA libraries bearing sample barcodes and UMIs. TCRdb itself ran the 5' RACE reads through MiXCR, one entry per CDR3 protein. This table holds hundreds of thousands of distinct CDR3 sequences, roughly 18% found once. The chain links TRBV5-1 to TRBJ1-1; D might be TRBD1 (6 bases). Sequencing input: PBMCs or a T cell subset sorted from them (not recorded which). The receptor was derived from an adult woman who had mild COVID-19 (a few samples of this study predate the infection). Cell type and time point are not known. The CDR3 DNA is TGCGCCAGCAGCGCTCAAACAGGGAGCACTGAAGCTTTCTTT. It specifies CASSAQTGSTEAFF.